What follows are 6 T cell receptor beta chains derived from one specimen sequenced in a study of metastatic and nonmetastatic thyroid tumors. No treatment of any kind had been given to any patient before thyroid surgery. TCRdb re-clonotyped the PCR reads via MiXCR. Among tens of thousands of clones listed, about 3.8% were seen once. The sequencing sample was made of blood. These receptors were collected from a female donor with papillary thyroid cancer or a benign thyroid nodule (not recorded which). Some clones in this sample may be carry-over from other donors' samples.

This clone was observed many times. This sequence joins TRBV4-1 and TRBJ2-2; D is possibly TRBD1 (5 bases). V lost 4 bases, J lost 3 bases, and 15 bases lay in between. Germline CDR1 MGHRA, CDR2 YSYEKL. The CDR3 has 16 residues. This CDR3 is CASSLRPDIYTGELFF. The CDR3, as DNA: TGCGCCAGCAGCCTACGCCCGGACATCTACACCGGGGAGCTGTTTTTT.

Many counts were recorded for this clone. The J gene is TRBJ2-6, the V gene TRBV6-5, with D tentatively TRBD1 (5 bases). Germline assignment: CDR1 MNHEY and CDR2 SVGAGI. The length of the CDR3 is 19 residues. V was clipped by 2 bases and J by 0 bases, with 17 bases between them. This CDR3 is CASSYGTGLAISGANVLTF. CDR3 DNA sequence: TGTGCCAGCAGTTACGGTACAGGCCTGGCCATCTCTGGGGCCAACGTCCTGACTTTC.

This clone was seen more than once but under ten times. Just one base apart from a much larger clone, this may be a read error. This sequence joins TRBV20-1 and TRBJ1-4; D gene uncertain. Germline CDR1 and CDR2: DFQATT and SNEGSKA (reference sequence). The CDR3 is 14 residues long. The CDR3 loop reads CSAREDGVNEKMFF. DNA for the CDR3: TGCAGTGCTAGAGAGGACGGAGTTAATGAAAAAATGTTTTTT.

The V call is TRBV14, the J call TRBJ1-3, with 7 bases identical to TRBD1. Germline CDR1 is SGHDN and CDR2 is FVKESK. Trimming cost V 1 base and J 0 bases; bases outside gene matches: 0. This CDR3 spans 15 amino acids. CDR3 residues: CASSQGTGSGNTIYF. CDR3 in DNA: TGTGCCAGCAGCCAAGGGACAGGCTCTGGAAACACCATATATTTT.

A remark on this clone: The junction departs from germline at one end; a sequencing error may be responsible. The chain is built from TRBV20-1 and TRBJ2-3; TRBD2 matches 7 bases. In germline, CDR1 is DFQATT, CDR2 SNEGSKA (reference sequence). The length of the CDR3 is 15 residues. CDR3 region: CSATTGTILENTQYF. The CDR3 DNA sequence: TGCAGTGCTACTACCGGGACTATCCTCGAGAATACACAGTATTTT.

This CDR3 reads CASSKTIGSTDTQYF. In nucleotides, the CDR3 is TGTGCCAGCAGCAAGACTATTGGGAGCACAGATACGCAGTATTTT. The rearrangement uses TRBV6-4 and TRBJ2-3; tentatively, D is TRBD2 (5 bases). Trimming removed 6 bases at V and 0 bases at J, with 13 bases between. Germline V gene lookup returns CDR1 MRHNA and CDR2 SNTAGT. The CDR3 has 15 residues.